What follows are 19 T cell receptor beta chains derived from one specimen sequenced in a study of blood T cell repertoires in COVID-19. The method was immunoSEQ multiplex PCR; TCRdb's version includes in-frame clones alone and lacks a portion of them. The sample yields about 210,000 clones, approximately 80% seen once. Sample: peripheral blood. These receptors came from a woman of 80 years or more with COVID-19, enrolled during active disease.

This clone was picked up one time. This chain uses TRBV5-8 with TRBJ1-4; D unclear. The CDR3 length is 15 residues. In germline, CDR1 is SGHTS, CDR2 YDEGEE. Trimming removed 4 bases at V and 1 base at J, with 11 bases between. CDR3 amino acids: CASSPRLLTNEKLFF. The CDR3 bases are TGTGCCAGCAGCCCCAGGCTGTTAACTAATGAAAAACTGTTTTTT.

J is TRBJ1-3 and V is TRBV9; D remains unclear. From germline, CDR1 is SGDLS and CDR2 YYNGEE. The CDR3 is made up of 16 amino acids. V was trimmed by 4 bases and J by 0 bases, leaving 14 bases between them. CDR3 protein: CASSPTPGSSGNTIYF. In nucleotides, the CDR3 is TGTGCCAGCAGCCCAACCCCCGGGAGCTCTGGAAACACCATATATTTT.

This clone turned up a few times. The rearrangement links TRBV6-1 to TRBJ2-1; D is perhaps TRBD1 (7 bases). The CDR3 loop spans 13 amino acids. CDR1 and CDR2 (germline): MNHNS, SASEGT. V was clipped by 2 bases and J by 8 bases, with 10 bases between them. The CDR3 loop reads CASSEQGGDEQFF. The DNA for the CDR3 is TGTGCCAGCAGTGAACAGGGGGGCGATGAGCAGTTCTTC.

The chain couples TRBV7-2 to TRBJ2-5, with unresolved D. This CDR3 comprises 12 residues. Trimming took off 1 base at V and 9 bases at J, with 9 bases between the two ends. Germline CDR1 and CDR2: SGHTA and FQGNSA. CDR3 DNA sequence: TGTGCCAGCAGCTTAGAAGTTGCGTCCCAGTACTTC. Translating gives CASSLEVASQYF.

The chain carries TRBV7-9 and TRBJ2-7, with D unclear. From germline, CDR1 is SEHNR and CDR2 FQNEAQ (reference sequence). The CDR3 is 17 amino acids. Trimming stripped 5 bases from V and 4 bases from J, with 24 bases between. CDR3 region: CASSHSDGGHFIYEQYF. The CDR3 DNA follows: TGTGCCAGCAGCCACTCCGACGGCGGCCACTTTATATACGAGCAGTACTTC.

The gene calls are TRBV5-8 and TRBJ2-5; the D gene is possibly TRBD1 (6 bases). CDR3 length: 14 residues. Trimming took 2 bases from V and 5 from J, leaving 13 bases between them. Germline lookup yields CDR1 SGHTS and CDR2 YDEGEE. The CDR3 region has the DNA TGTGCCAGCAGCTTACCCCCAGGGGACGAGACCCAGTACTTC. Protein: CASSLPPGDETQYF.

The chain carries TRBV3-1 (or the pseudogene TRBV3-2) and TRBJ1-3; tentatively, D is TRBD1 (5 bases). The V end was cut by 3 bases, the J end by 3 bases, with 21 bases between. The CDR3 has 18 residues. Per the germline V gene, CDR1 is LGHDT and CDR2 is YNNKEL (reference sequence). The CDR3 nucleotides are TGTGCCAGCAGCCAGGGGACCGGGACTCCCGTCAGTGGAAACACCATATATTTT. Protein: CASSQGTGTPVSGNTIYF.

This chain connects TRBV28 to TRBJ1-6, with D maybe TRBD1 (6 bases). This CDR3 is 14 amino acids long. Per germline, CDR1 MDHEN and CDR2 SYDVKM. The V end lost 5 bases, the J end lost 8 bases, and 13 bases lay between the germline ends. The CDR3 reads CASSQGMGYSPLHF. CDR3 coding DNA: TGTGCCAGCAGTCAGGGGATGGGCTATTCACCCCTCCACTTT. The whole variable domain, filled in from reference TRBV28 and TRBJ1-6, reads DVKVTQSSRYLVKRTGEKVFLECVQDMDHENMFWYRQDPGLGLRLIYFSYDVKMKEKGDIPEGYSVSREKKERFSLILESASTNQTSMYLCASSQGMGYSPLHFGNGTRLTVT.

A few counts support this clone. CDR3 amino acids: CSVVGGRGVDEQYF. DNA of the CDR3: TGCAGCGTTGTCGGGGGGCGCGGGGTCGACGAGCAGTACTTC. The chain links TRBV29-1 to TRBJ2-7, with D perhaps TRBD2 (7 bases). The CDR3 loop spans 14 amino acids. V was cut by 4 bases and J by 5 bases, with 18 bases left in between. In germline, CDR1 is SQVTM, CDR2 ANQGSEA.

This chain uses TRBV7-9 with TRBJ2-2; 10 bases match TRBD1. The CDR3 consists of 16 residues. The V and J ends lost 0 bases and 8 bases, in that order; junction bases with no gene match: 6. Germline V gives CDR1 SEHNR, CDR2 FQNEAQ (reference sequence). The CDR3 coding sequence is TGTGCCAGCAGCTTAGCCGGGACAGGGGCCTCGGGGGAGCTGTTTTTT. Protein sequence: CASSLAGTGASGELFF.

The chain combines TRBV6-5 with TRBJ2-7, with 10 bases that match TRBD2. This CDR3 comprises 15 residues. J gave up 3 bases and V 6 bases, and 8 bases lay outside the gene matches. The germline gives CDR1 MNHEY, CDR2 SVGAGI. CDR3 DNA sequence: TGTGCCAGCAGGCTAGCGGCTAGCGGGGGCTACGAGCAGTACTTC. This gives the protein CASRLAASGGYEQYF.

This chain connects TRBV7-2 to TRBJ1-4; the D gene is possibly TRBD1 (5 bases). Germline V gene lookup returns CDR1 SGHTA and CDR2 FQGNSA. Trimming left V 1 base short and J 5 bases short, with 14 bases between. The CDR3 contains 16 residues. As DNA, the CDR3 is TGTGCCAGCAGCTTAGTTGGACGACAGATGAATGAAAAACTGTTTTTT. It translates to CASSLVGRQMNEKLFF.

The V gene is TRBV11-2, the J gene TRBJ1-1; TRBD1 matches at 7 bases. V lost 5 bases, J lost 4 bases, and 10 bases stayed unmatched. Germline values: CDR1 SGHAT, CDR2 FQNNGV. The CDR3 is 15 residues long. The CDR3 DNA reads TGTGCCAGCAGCCCTTTGGGACAGACTTCCACTGAAGCTTTCTTT. Encoded protein: CASSPLGQTSTEAFF.

This chain links TRBV19 with TRBJ1-5, with TRBD1 as a possible D gene (5 bases). The germline V gene has CDR1 LNHDA and CDR2 SQIVND (reference sequence). The CDR3 has 16 amino acids. Trimming took off 7 bases at V and 0 bases at J, with 16 bases between the two ends. CDR3 sequence reads: CASTLGRGSSNQPQHF. The CDR3 region has the DNA TGTGCCAGTACCCTCGGAAGGGGTTCTAGCAATCAGCCCCAGCATTTT. Complete variable domain (other parts from reference TRBV19 and TRBJ1-5): DGGITQSPKYLFRKEGQNVTLSCEQNLNHDAMYWYRQDPGQGLRLIYYSQIVNDFQKGDIAEGYSVSREKKESFPLTVTSAQKNPTAFYLCASTLGRGSSNQPQHFGDGTRLSIL.

The chain employs TRBV2 and TRBJ2-1; 7 nucleotides match TRBD1. The V segment lost 6 bases and the J segment 2 bases; nucleotides outside the gene matches: 1. CDR1 SNHLY and CDR2 FYNNEI come from the germline V gene. The CDR3 totals 13 residues. CDR3 sequence: CASRDRAYNEQFF. CDR3 bases: TGTGCCAGCAGAGACAGGGCCTACAATGAGCAGTTCTTC.

This chain uses TRBV4-1 with TRBJ1-1; 10 nucleotides line up with TRBD1. The J segment lost 5 bases and the V segment lost 4 bases, leaving 7 bases of the junction unmatched. The germline V gene encodes CDR1 MGHRA and CDR2 YSYEKL. The CDR3 covers 15 residues. The CDR3 DNA follows: TGCGCCAGCAGCCCAGGTCGGACAGGGGGGACTGAAGCTTTCTTT. This gives the protein CASSPGRTGGTEAFF.

The V call is TRBV9, the J call TRBJ2-1; TRBD2 matches at 13 bases. The CDR3 is made up of 16 amino acids. Germline values: CDR1 SGDLS, CDR2 YYNGEE. The ends lost 3 bases at V and 6 bases at J; junction bases unmatched: 6. The CDR3 DNA sequence: TGTGCCAGCAGCGCTTCCGGGACTAGCGGGATCAATGAGCAGTTCTTC. Protein product: CASSASGTSGINEQFF.

V and J are TRBV7-9 and TRBJ1-1, with D hard to call. Germline-derived CDR1 and CDR2 are SEHNR and FQNEAQ (reference sequence). CDR3 size: 14 residues. The V end lost 4 bases, the J end lost 5 bases, and 14 bases lay between the germline ends. The CDR3 nucleotides read TGTGCCAGCAGCTCCCAGGTTGGTAGGACTGAAGCTTTCTTT. Translated, it gives CASSSQVGRTEAFF.

The CDR3 DNA follows: TGTGCCAGCAGCTTAGTACAGGCCAATCAGCCCCAGCATTTT. Translated: CASSLVQANQPQHF. This rearrangement joins TRBV7-8 to TRBJ1-5; D may be TRBD1 (5 bases). The germline CDR1 and CDR2 sequences are SGHVS and FQNEAQ. Trimming pared 1 base from V and 3 bases from J, leaving 7 bases between. CDR3 length: 14 amino acids. The full variable domain, completed using reference TRBV7-8 and TRBJ1-5, is GAGVSQSPRYKVAKRGQDVALRCDPISGHVSLFWYQQALGQGPEFLTYFQNEAQLDKSGLPSDRFFAERPEGSVSTLKIQRTQQEDSAVYLCASSLVQANQPQHFGDGTRLSIL.